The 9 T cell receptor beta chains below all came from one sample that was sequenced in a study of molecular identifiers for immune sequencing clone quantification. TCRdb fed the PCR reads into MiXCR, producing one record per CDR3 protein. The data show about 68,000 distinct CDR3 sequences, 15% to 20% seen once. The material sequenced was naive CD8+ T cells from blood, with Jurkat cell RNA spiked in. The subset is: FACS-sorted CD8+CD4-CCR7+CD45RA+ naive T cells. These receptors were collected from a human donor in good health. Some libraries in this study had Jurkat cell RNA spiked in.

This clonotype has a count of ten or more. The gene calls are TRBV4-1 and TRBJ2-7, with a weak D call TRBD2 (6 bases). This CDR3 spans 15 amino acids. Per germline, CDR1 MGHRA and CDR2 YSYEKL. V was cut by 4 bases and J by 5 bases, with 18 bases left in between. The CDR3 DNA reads TGCGCCAGCAGCCCACAAGATTGGGCGGGACACGAGCAGTACTTC. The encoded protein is CASSPQDWAGHEQYF.

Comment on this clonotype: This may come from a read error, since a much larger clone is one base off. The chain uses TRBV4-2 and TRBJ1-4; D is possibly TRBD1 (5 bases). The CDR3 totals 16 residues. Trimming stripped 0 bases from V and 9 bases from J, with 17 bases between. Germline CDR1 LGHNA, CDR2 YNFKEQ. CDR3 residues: CASSQEGETGLKKLFF. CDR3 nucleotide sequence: TGTGCCAGCAGCCAAGAAGGCGAGACGGGACTGAAAAAACTGTTTTTT.

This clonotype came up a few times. CDR3 amino acids: CASSPDRVPYEQYF. CDR3 bases: TGTGCCAGCAGCCCCGACAGGGTCCCCTACGAGCAGTACTTC. The chain couples TRBV27 to TRBJ2-7; TRBD1 matches at 7 bases. CDR1 is MNHEY and CDR2 is SMNVEV in the germline V gene (reference sequence). The CDR3 is 14 amino acids. The J segment lost 2 bases and the V segment lost 6 bases, leaving 7 bases of the junction unmatched.

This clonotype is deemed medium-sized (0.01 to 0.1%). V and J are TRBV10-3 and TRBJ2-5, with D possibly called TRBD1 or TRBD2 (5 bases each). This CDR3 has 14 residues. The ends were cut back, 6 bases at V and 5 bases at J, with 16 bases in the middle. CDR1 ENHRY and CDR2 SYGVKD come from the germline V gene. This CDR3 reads CAIRRGANMETQYF. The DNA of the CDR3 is TGTGCCATCAGGCGAGGGGCTAATATGGAGACCCAGTACTTC.

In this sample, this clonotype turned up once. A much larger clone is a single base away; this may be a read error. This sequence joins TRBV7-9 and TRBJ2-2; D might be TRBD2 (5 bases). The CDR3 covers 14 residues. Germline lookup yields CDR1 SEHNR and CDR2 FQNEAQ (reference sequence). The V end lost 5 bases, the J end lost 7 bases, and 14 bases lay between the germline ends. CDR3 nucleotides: TGTGCCAGCAGCACCCCACTAGTCATCGGGGAGCTGTTTTTT. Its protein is CASSTPLVIGELFF.

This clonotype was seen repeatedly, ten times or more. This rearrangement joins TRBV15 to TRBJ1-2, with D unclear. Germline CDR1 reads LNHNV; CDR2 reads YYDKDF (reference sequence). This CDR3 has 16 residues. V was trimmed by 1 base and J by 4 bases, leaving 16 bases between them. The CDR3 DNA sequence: TGTGCCACCAGCAGAGGTGGTGGAGAGTTTGCCTATGGCTACACCTTC. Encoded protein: CATSRGGGEFAYGYTF. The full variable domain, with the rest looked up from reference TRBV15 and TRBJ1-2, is DAMVIQNPRYQVTQFGKPVTLSCSQTLNHNVMYWYQQKSSQAPKLLFHYYDKDFNNEADTPDNFQSRRPNTSFCFLDIRSPGLGDTAMYLCATSRGGGEFAYGYTFGSGTRLTVV.

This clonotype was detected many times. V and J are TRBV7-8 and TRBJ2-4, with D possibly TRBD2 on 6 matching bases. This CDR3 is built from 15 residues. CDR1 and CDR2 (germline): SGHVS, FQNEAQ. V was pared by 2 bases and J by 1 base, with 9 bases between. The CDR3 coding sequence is TGTGCCAGCAGCTTACGGGGGACGGCCAAAAACATTCAGTACTTC. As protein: CASSLRGTAKNIQYF.

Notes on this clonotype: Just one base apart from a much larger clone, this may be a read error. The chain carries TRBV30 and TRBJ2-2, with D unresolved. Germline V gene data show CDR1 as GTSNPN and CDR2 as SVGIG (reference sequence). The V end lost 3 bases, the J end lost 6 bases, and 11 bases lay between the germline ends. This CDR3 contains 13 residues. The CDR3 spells CAWRGMYPGELFF. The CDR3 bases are TGTGCCTGGAGGGGAATGTACCCCGGGGAGCTGTTTTTT.

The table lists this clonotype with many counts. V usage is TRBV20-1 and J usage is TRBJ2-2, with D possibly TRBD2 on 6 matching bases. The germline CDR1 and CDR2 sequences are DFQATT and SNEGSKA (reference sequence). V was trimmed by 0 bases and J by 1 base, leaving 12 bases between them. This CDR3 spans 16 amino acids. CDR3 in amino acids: CSARDRRRENTGELFF. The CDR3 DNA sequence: TGCAGTGCTAGAGATCGGCGGAGGGAGAACACCGGGGAGCTGTTTTTT.